One and the same sample provided the 27 T cell receptor beta chains below, sequenced in a study of shared T cell receptors in the human thymus. Some clones are missing from TCRdb's copy, which holds only in-frame ones; the method was immunoSEQ multiplex PCR. The sample has some 760,000 clones, approximately 83% seen once. The same sample was also used in a study of human thymus T cells.

Sequencing was performed on thymocytes. The receptors come from a girl less than two years old with a congenital heart defect.

This chain connects TRBV28 to TRBJ2-1; weak D call: TRBD2 (7 bases). The CDR3 covers 16 residues. From germline, CDR1 is MDHEN and CDR2 SYDVKM. V lost 7 bases and J 13 bases, leaving 29 bases between the germline ends. Here the CDR3 DNA reads TGTGCCAGCACCCGAGGGGGGGGCTCGTTAGTCTCCCGTCAGTTCTTC. Protein: CASTRGGGSLVSRQFF.

The V and J genes are TRBV13 and TRBJ2-2; 11 bases align to TRBD2. Unmatched junction bases numbered 20, after V lost 5 bases and J lost 0 bases. CDR3 length equals 22 residues. In germline, CDR1 is PRHDT, CDR2 FYEKMQ (reference sequence). CDR3 sequence (DNA): TGTGCCAGCAGCCCGACCCTAACTAGCGGGGGAAACAGGAGGGCGAACACCGGGGAGCTGTTTTTT. This translates into CASSPTLTSGGNRRANTGELFF.

This chain uses TRBV7-9 with TRBJ1-1; the match to TRBD1 covers 7 bases. The germline CDR1 and CDR2 sequences are SEHNR and FQNEAQ (reference sequence). This CDR3 region has 14 residues. V was pared by 4 bases and J by 7 bases, with 9 bases of the junction left unmatched. As DNA, the CDR3 is TGTGCCAGCAGCTCCAGGGGACAGTCCTGTGAAGCTTTCTTT. This gives the protein CASSSRGQSCEAFF.

The sample holds a few counts of this clone. The CDR3 DNA sequence: TGTGCCAGCAGCTTAACCCCCCATCTCTCGGGTTTACCTTCGACAGAGAACACCGGGGAGCTGTTTTTT. Residues: CASSLTPHLSGLPSTENTGELFF. The chain joins TRBV7-3 to TRBJ2-2, with D possibly being TRBD1 (5 bases). The CDR3 is 23 residues long. The germline CDR1 and CDR2 sequences are SGHTA and FQGTGA. V was cut by 0 bases and J by 1 base, with 30 bases left in between. Drawing the rest from reference TRBV7-3 and TRBJ2-2, the complete variable domain is GAGVSQTPSNKVTEKGKYVELRCDPISGHTALYWYRQSLGQGPEFLIYFQGTGAADDSGLPNDRFFAVRPEGSVSTLKIQRTERGDSAVYLCASSLTPHLSGLPSTENTGELFFGEGSRLTVL.

Written as DNA, the CDR3 is TGTGCCAGCAGTTTATCGTCCCCAGGTAGCAATCAGCCCCAGCATTTT. Protein sequence: CASSLSSPGSNQPQHF. The chain has TRBV27 and TRBJ1-5; D remains unclear. CDR1 is MNHEY, CDR2 SMNVEV, per germline (reference sequence). V shed 0 bases and J shed 0 bases, with 9 bases lying between them. The CDR3 totals 16 residues.

The rearrangement joins TRBV28 to TRBJ1-3, with D possibly TRBD1 on 6 matching bases. Deletions cut 1 base from V and 0 bases from J, with 19 bases between. Germline values: CDR1 MDHEN, CDR2 SYDVKM. The CDR3 contains 19 residues. CDR3 loop: CASSLFRGIDSISGNTIYF. The CDR3 DNA reads as TGTGCCAGCAGTTTATTCAGGGGCATAGACAGTATCTCTGGAAACACCATATATTTT.

The chain couples TRBV9 to TRBJ2-5; the D is unclear. CDR1 SGDLS and CDR2 YYNGEE come from the germline V gene. CDR3 length equals 15 residues. Trimming removed 6 bases from V and 4 bases from J, with 19 bases in between. The CDR3 nucleotides are TGTGCCAGCAATGTACTGTCAGGTCCCGGAGAGACCCAGTACTTC. As protein: CASNVLSGPGETQYF.

This chain connects TRBV7-7 to TRBJ2-5; 7 bases agree with TRBD2. The CDR3 is 12 residues long. The V segment lost 10 bases and the J segment 5 bases; nucleotides outside the gene matches: 7. Looked up from germline, CDR1 is SSHAT and CDR2 is FNYEAQ (reference sequence). The CDR3 nucleotides are TGTGCCATCTCCCACGGGGGGGAGACCCAGTACTTC. This translates into CAISHGGETQYF.

The chain couples TRBV4-2 to TRBJ2-7; 8 nucleotides line up with TRBD1. The junction had 10 bases not matched to a gene; V was cut back by 4 bases and J by 5 bases. Germline V CDR1 and CDR2: LGHNA, YNFKEQ. The CDR3 loop spans 15 amino acids. CDR3 residues: CASSPGTGGLNEQYF. The CDR3 DNA reads TGTGCCAGCAGCCCCGGGACAGGAGGACTGAACGAGCAGTACTTC.

The chain carries TRBV5-4 and TRBJ2-7, with TRBD2 matching 8 bases. The CDR3 extends over 14 amino acids. Germline CDR1 is SGHNT and CDR2 is YYREEE (reference sequence). V was pared by 4 bases and J by 0 bases, with 3 bases of the junction left unmatched. The DNA of the CDR3 is TGTGCCAGCAGCCGGGAGGGAAGCTCCTACGAGCAGTACTTC. Residues: CASSREGSSYEQYF.

The chain combines TRBV6-5 with TRBJ1-3, with D unresolved. This CDR3 is 13 amino acids long. Germline values: CDR1 MNHEY, CDR2 SVGAGI. The V end was cut by 6 bases, the J end by 2 bases, with 8 bases between. The CDR3 region is CASRRAPGNTIYF. DNA for the CDR3: TGTGCCAGCAGGCGGGCTCCTGGAAACACCATATATTTT.

The J gene is TRBJ2-2, the V gene TRBV9, with 13 bases that match TRBD2. The germline CDR1 and CDR2 sequences are SGDLS and YYNGEE. After removal of 3 bases from V and 3 bases from J, the junction contained 2 bases not matched to a gene. The CDR3 is 16 amino acids. CDR3: CASSGLAGGDTGELFF. The CDR3 DNA reads TGTGCCAGCAGCGGACTAGCGGGGGGTGACACCGGGGAGCTGTTTTTT.

V and J are TRBV5-1 and TRBJ2-7, with 9 bases fitting TRBD1. This CDR3 is built from 14 residues. Germline values: CDR1 SGHRS, CDR2 YFSETQ. V was clipped by 0 bases and J by 3 bases; unmatched bases: 1. The CDR3 bases are TGCGCCAGCAGCTTGGGACAGGGGGTCTACGAGCAGTACTTC. This codes for CASSLGQGVYEQYF.

This chain connects TRBV12-5 to TRBJ1-6; TRBD1 is a possible D gene (5 bases). The CDR3 spans 17 residues. Germline CDR1 is LGHNT and CDR2 is FRNRAP. V was pared by 6 bases and J by 8 bases, with 23 bases between. The CDR3 is CASGASKQASSDSPLHF. The CDR3 nucleotides are TGTGCTAGTGGAGCATCGAAACAGGCTTCAAGTGATTCACCCCTCCACTTT.

This rearrangement joins TRBV7-6 to TRBJ1-2, with no clear D. CDR1 is SGHVS and CDR2 is FNYEAQ in the germline V gene. The CDR3 contains 17 residues. V was shortened by 5 bases and J by 4 bases, with 23 bases between the two germline ends. For the CDR3, the DNA is TGTGCCAGCAGCCAACAAACCTTTCCGATGGCGGGCTATGGCTACACCTTC. This translates into CASSQQTFPMAGYGYTF.

J is TRBJ1-2 and V is TRBV6-1; 8 bases line up with TRBD1. The CDR3 spans 14 residues. The germline V gene encodes CDR1 MNHNS and CDR2 SASEGT. V gave up 3 bases and J gave up 6 bases; unmatched junction bases: 6. In nucleotides, the CDR3 is TGTGCCAGCAGTGAGCCTGGCAGGGGGCATGGCTACACCTTC. Protein: CASSEPGRGHGYTF.

The chain has TRBV7-3 and TRBJ2-1, with 9 nucleotides matching TRBD2. The length of the CDR3 is 16 residues. The germline V gene has CDR1 SGHTA and CDR2 FQGTGA. With V trimmed by 0 bases and J by 6 bases, 6 bases remained unmatched. The CDR3 bases are TGTGCCAGCAGCTTAACAGCGCGGGGGGGCTTCAATGAGCAGTTCTTC. Translation: CASSLTARGGFNEQFF. The full variable domain, its missing parts supplied by reference TRBV7-3 and TRBJ2-1, is GAGVSQTPSNKVTEKGKYVELRCDPISGHTALYWYRQSLGQGPEFLIYFQGTGAADDSGLPNDRFFAVRPEGSVSTLKIQRTERGDSAVYLCASSLTARGGFNEQFFGPGTRLTVL.

The chain couples TRBV5-1 to TRBJ2-1; 9 bases agree with TRBD1. The ends lost 3 bases at V and 7 bases at J; junction bases unmatched: 5. The V gene's germline CDR1 is SGHRS and CDR2 YFSETQ. The CDR3 is 14 amino acids. The CDR3 sequence: CASSWDRDENEQFF. CDR3 DNA: TGCGCCAGCAGCTGGGACAGGGACGAAAATGAGCAGTTCTTC.

This chain uses TRBV19 with TRBJ2-7; D possibly corresponds to TRBD1 (5 bases). The ends were cut back, 6 bases at V and 4 bases at J, with 13 bases in the middle. The CDR3 runs to 13 residues. Germline V gene data show CDR1 as LNHDA and CDR2 as SQIVND (reference sequence). CDR3 bases: TGTGCCAGTAGCCTCACTCAGGGTTACGAGCAGTACTTC. Translation: CASSLTQGYEQYF.

This clone was seen a handful of times. The chain is built from TRBV7-2 and TRBJ2-3; D perhaps matches TRBD2 (5 bases). From germline, CDR1 is SGHTA and CDR2 FQGNSA. V lost 5 bases to trimming and J lost 5 bases, with 11 bases between them. The CDR3 totals 13 residues. In DNA form, the CDR3 reads TGTGCCAGCAGCCCGCCTGGGAGAGATACGCAGTATTTT. Its protein product is CASSPPGRDTQYF.

This clone has only a few counts. The rearrangement joins TRBV7-8 to TRBJ2-5; D is possibly TRBD2 (6 bases). The germline V and J ends were trimmed by 7 bases and 3 bases, with 15 bases remaining between them. CDR1 is SGHVS and CDR2 is FQNEAQ in the germline V gene. The CDR3 loop spans 14 amino acids. DNA for the CDR3: TGTGCCAGCACCACAGGTGGAGGGGAAGAGACCCAGTACTTC. Its translation is CASTTGGGEETQYF.

The V call is TRBV29-1, the J call TRBJ2-1; TRBD2 agrees at 16 bases. Trimming took 7 bases from V and 8 from J; bases not matched to a gene: 14. The CDR3 is made up of 17 amino acids. Germline V gene data show CDR1 as SQVTM and CDR2 as ANQGSEA. The CDR3 region has the DNA TGCAGCGCTAGGATAGGAGGGACTAGCGGGGGGGCCGATGAGCAGTTCTTC. Protein product: CSARIGGTSGGADEQFF.

This clone was found once. The V gene is TRBV19, the J gene TRBJ2-3; 7 nucleotides agree with TRBD2. The CDR3 is 16 amino acids. CDR1 LNHDA and CDR2 SQIVND come from the germline V gene (reference sequence). V lost 5 bases, J lost 0 bases, and 8 bases stayed unmatched. CDR3 protein: CASSEGSSGSTDTQYF. The CDR3 DNA reads as TGTGCCAGTAGTGAGGGCTCTAGCGGTAGCACAGATACGCAGTATTTT.

The chain has TRBV14 and TRBJ1-2; 8 bases are shared with TRBD1. Looked up from germline, CDR1 is SGHDN and CDR2 is FVKESK. The V and J ends lost 4 bases and 1 base, in that order; junction bases with no gene match: 11. The CDR3 sequence is 17 residues long. The CDR3 here is CASSRGGQGSFNYGYTF. The CDR3 bases are TGTGCCAGCAGCCGGGGAGGACAGGGCTCTTTTAACTATGGCTACACCTTC.

The chain employs TRBV14 and TRBJ1-2, with TRBD1 identical over 7 bases. V shed 1 base and J 8 bases; nucleotides not matched to a gene: 7. Germline lookup yields CDR1 SGHDN and CDR2 FVKESK. The CDR3 is made up of 14 amino acids. CDR3 residues: CASSQARTGGGYTF. The CDR3 nucleotides are TGTGCCAGCAGCCAAGCGCGGACAGGAGGGGGCTACACCTTC.

This clone occurred once. The chain couples TRBV7-9 to TRBJ2-3, with D possibly matching TRBD1 (5 bases). The CDR3 has 15 residues. Trimming removed 5 bases from V and 5 bases from J, with 17 bases in between. Germline V gene data show CDR1 as SEHNR and CDR2 as FQNEAQ (reference sequence). This CDR3 is CASSLEVGAIDTQYF. The CDR3 DNA sequence: TGTGCCAGCAGCCTCGAGGTAGGGGCCATAGATACGCAGTATTTT.

This clone was recorded once. The J gene is TRBJ1-1, the V gene TRBV4-1, with 9 bases lining up with TRBD1. Germline-derived CDR1 and CDR2 are MGHRA and YSYEKL. This CDR3 region has 16 residues. V shed 4 bases, J shed 3 bases, and the junction held 9 bases outside the gene matches. This CDR3 is CASSLRDRDAYTEAFF. The DNA for the CDR3 is TGCGCCAGCAGCCTCAGGGACAGGGATGCGTACACTGAAGCTTTCTTT.